Below, 26 T cell receptor beta chains from the same sample are listed, as sequenced in a study of blood T cells in healthy people across ages (dated by TCRdb to about 2015). Library construction relied on 5' RACE. Sequencing was carried out with an Illumina HiSeq 2500. The second PCR ran for roughly 7 to 12 cycles and used a J-beta primer mix along with a sample-barcoded 5' primer. TCRdb handled the public reads itself, with Q25 trimming in fastp and clone calling in MiXCR, and kept productive beta chains. Identical CDR3 protein sequences are pooled into one entry, listed with their most common genes and DNA. This sample comprises roughly 730,000 distinct CDR3 sequences, 56% of them detected only once. The top ten clones comprise roughly 24% of the sample. The sequenced sample was blood. The receptors were gathered from a man aged 35 to 55 in good health.

There are many counts of this clonotype. The V gene is TRBV20-1, the J gene TRBJ2-2; a possible D gene is TRBD2 (5 bases). Germline V gene lookup returns CDR1 DFQATT and CDR2 SNEGSKA (reference sequence). Trimming removed 5 bases at V and 4 bases at J, with 17 bases between. This CDR3 is built from 15 residues. DNA for the CDR3: TGCAGTGCTCCCGTGGACGGGAAAATCACCGGGGAGCTGTTTTTT. This gives the protein CSAPVDGKITGELFF.

This clonotype was observed a handful of times. J is TRBJ2-5 and V is TRBV5-1; 8 bases match TRBD1. This CDR3 contains 15 residues. V lost 3 bases to trimming and J lost 4 bases; unmatched junction nucleotides: 8. Germline loops: CDR1 SGHRS, CDR2 YFSETQ. CDR3 region: CASSSSGTGGETQYF. For the CDR3, the DNA is TGCGCCAGCAGCTCTTCTGGAACAGGGGGAGAGACCCAGTACTTC.

The chain uses TRBV7-2 and TRBJ1-4; no reliable D call. This CDR3 has 15 residues. Deletions cut 1 base from V and 8 bases from J, with 14 bases between. Germline lookup yields CDR1 SGHTA and CDR2 FQGNSA. CDR3 sequence reads: CASSLVSGEREKLFF. CDR3 nucleotide sequence: TGTGCCAGCAGCTTAGTGTCCGGGGAGCGCGAAAAACTGTTTTTT.

This chain connects TRBV7-2 to TRBJ2-2; possible D gene TRBD2, 6 bases. CDR3 length: 16 amino acids. V shed 1 base and J shed 6 bases, with 15 bases lying between them. Per the germline V gene, CDR1 is SGHTA and CDR2 is FQGNSA. CDR3 region: CASSLVAVMIAGELFF. In nucleotides, the CDR3 is TGTGCCAGCAGCTTAGTAGCGGTGATGATTGCCGGGGAGCTGTTTTTT.

This clonotype was counted a few times. The J gene is TRBJ2-4, the V gene TRBV7-2; 7 bases map to TRBD2. V was clipped by 1 base and J by 6 bases; unmatched bases: 15. Per the germline V gene, CDR1 is SGHTA and CDR2 is FQGNSA. There are 18 residues in the CDR3. The CDR3 sequence: CASSLGGLGGRLGNIQYF. The CDR3 coding sequence is TGTGCCAGCAGCTTAGGGGGTTTGGGGGGGAGGTTAGGAAACATTCAGTACTTC. The full variable domain, in which reference TRBV7-2 and TRBJ2-4 provide the parts outside the CDR3, is GAGVSQSPSNKVTEKGKDVELRCDPISGHTALYWYRQSLGQGLEFLIYFQGNSAPDKSGLPSDRFSAERTGGSVSTLTIQRTQQEDSAVYLCASSLGGLGGRLGNIQYFGAGTRLSVL.

With respect to this clonotype: This clone may be a read error of a much larger clone one base away. The rearrangement joins TRBV5-5 to TRBJ1-5; TRBD1 agrees at 7 bases. The CDR3 has 15 residues. The trim removed 4 bases at V and 0 bases at J, leaving 4 bases unmatched. Germline CDR1 is SGHKS and CDR2 is YYEKEE (reference sequence). Written as DNA, the CDR3 is TGTGCCAGCAGCCCGGGACAGAATAGCAATCAGCCCCAGCATTTT. It yields the protein CASSPGQNSNQPQHF.

This chain connects TRBV4-2 to TRBJ2-5; D is unclear. Trimming shortened V by 0 bases and J by 0 bases, and 11 bases separated the two germline ends. The CDR3 length is 16 residues. The germline V gene encodes CDR1 LGHNA and CDR2 YNFKEQ. CDR3 DNA: TGTGCCAGCAGCCAAGATAGAACAGTCGACCAAGAGACCCAGTACTTC. Its protein is CASSQDRTVDQETQYF.

The chain employs TRBV20-1 and TRBJ2-7; TRBD2 might be the D (7 bases). The V end lost 1 base, the J end lost 1 base, and 17 bases lay between the germline ends. CDR3 length equals 16 residues. Germline CDR1 DFQATT, CDR2 SNEGSKA (reference sequence). The CDR3 coding sequence is TGCAGTGCTAGAGGGCAGGGGACTACGAAATCCTACGAGCAGTACTTC. This sequence encodes CSARGQGTTKSYEQYF.

This clonotype was seen a few times. This rearrangement joins TRBV9 to TRBJ2-7, with D unresolved. The CDR3 runs 15 residues. Germline assignment: CDR1 SGDLS and CDR2 YYNGEE. Trimming removed 0 bases at V and 3 bases at J, with 13 bases between. For the CDR3, the DNA is TGTGCCAGCAGCGTAGCTTCAACGGTAAACTACGAGCAGTACTTC. Residues: CASSVASTVNYEQYF.

This sequence joins TRBV28 and TRBJ2-3, with 13 bases fitting TRBD2. V lost 3 bases and J lost 7; bases outside the gene matches: 4. The V gene's germline CDR1 is MDHEN and CDR2 SYDVKM. This CDR3 comprises 15 residues. CDR3 in DNA: TGTGCCAGCAGTTTTAGACTAGCGGGGGGATATACGCAGTATTTT. Encoded protein: CASSFRLAGGYTQYF.

The J gene is TRBJ2-3, the V gene TRBV28; 9 positions match TRBD2. Trimming removed 3 bases from V and 4 bases from J; junction bases left unmatched: 8. There are 16 residues in the CDR3. Germline V CDR1 and CDR2: MDHEN, SYDVKM. The CDR3: CASSFKWLAGSDTQYF. CDR3 DNA: TGTGCCAGCAGTTTTAAGTGGCTAGCGGGATCAGATACGCAGTATTTT.

This chain uses TRBV20-1 with TRBJ2-7; TRBD1 aligns across 9 bases. Gene TRBJ2-5 matches the end of the DNA better, so the J call may be wrong. This CDR3 is built from 15 residues. Germline CDR1 reads DFQATT; CDR2 reads SNEGSKA (reference sequence). The CDR3 is CSARDRAQYGVTQYF. The CDR3 nucleotides read TGCAGTGCCAGGGACAGGGCGCAATATGGTGTGACCCAGTACTTC.

This clonotype was observed a handful of times. The chain uses TRBV29-1 and TRBJ2-1; 7 bases agree with TRBD2. V shed 8 bases and J 3 bases; nucleotides not matched to a gene: 7. The CDR3 spans 13 residues. Germline loops: CDR1 SQVTM, CDR2 ANQGSEA. The CDR3 DNA reads as TGCAGCCTACGTCTAGCGGTCTACAATGAGCAGTTCTTC. This gives the protein CSLRLAVYNEQFF.

This clonotype was seen a handful of times. The chain recombines TRBV24-1 with TRBJ2-3; tentatively, D is TRBD2 (6 bases). V was pared by 5 bases and J by 2 bases, with 16 bases between. The germline V gene has CDR1 KGHDR and CDR2 SFDVKD. The CDR3 is 16 amino acids. The CDR3 nucleotides are TGTGCCACCAGTGCATCTGCGGGGAGTGTCACAGATACGCAGTATTTT. Translated, it gives CATSASAGSVTDTQYF.

The chain carries TRBV15 and TRBJ2-5; D unclear. The germline V gene has CDR1 LNHNV and CDR2 YYDKDF (reference sequence). This CDR3 comprises 14 residues. V was pared by 2 bases and J by 4 bases, with 11 bases between. The CDR3 here is CATSRPPMVETQYF. As DNA, the CDR3 is TGTGCCACCAGCAGACCGCCTATGGTAGAGACCCAGTACTTC.

This rearrangement joins TRBV5-1 to TRBJ2-7; D gene ambiguous. The CDR3 runs 14 residues. Germline-derived CDR1 and CDR2 are SGHRS and YFSETQ. The V and J ends lost 4 bases and 3 bases respectively, with 14 bases between them. This CDR3 reads CASSGTDGVYEQYF. In nucleotides, the CDR3 is TGCGCCAGCAGCGGAACGGACGGAGTCTACGAGCAGTACTTC.

In the case of this clonotype: At one end, the junction sequence differs from germline, possibly due to a read error. The V call is TRBV7-9, the J call TRBJ2-6; D possibly corresponds to TRBD1 (5 bases). The CDR3 runs 14 residues. CDR1 SEHNR and CDR2 FQNEAQ come from the germline V gene (reference sequence). As DNA, the CDR3 is TGTGCCAGCAGCTTAGAGTCTGGGGCCAGCGTCCTGACTTTC. Translated, it gives CASSLESGASVLTF.

The chain uses TRBV13 and TRBJ2-4; the D is unclear. Trimming removed 5 bases at V and 0 bases at J, with 8 bases between. There are 14 residues in the CDR3. Per the germline V gene, CDR1 is PRHDT and CDR2 is FYEKMQ (reference sequence). The CDR3 DNA follows: TGTGCCAGCAGCCACGAAATAGCCAAAAACATTCAGTACTTC. Encoded protein: CASSHEIAKNIQYF.

This chain connects TRBV7-3 to TRBJ2-1, with D perhaps being TRBD1 or TRBD2 (5 bases each). Trimming stripped 1 base from V and 8 bases from J, with 12 bases between. Looked up from germline, CDR1 is SGHTA and CDR2 is FQGTGA. The CDR3 sequence is 14 residues long. CDR3 region: CASSLMRGTDEQFF. In DNA form, the CDR3 reads TGTGCCAGCAGCTTAATGAGGGGCACCGATGAGCAGTTCTTC.

This clonotype was counted only a few times. V gene TRBV14 combines with J gene TRBJ2-3; maybe TRBD2 (5 bases). The CDR3 loop spans 15 amino acids. V was cut by 4 bases and J by 9 bases, with 20 bases left in between. The germline CDR1 and CDR2 sequences are SGHDN and FVKESK. CDR3 nucleotide sequence: TGTGCCAGCAGCCGAAGAACGGGAAGCCACACCACGCAGTATTTT. It translates to CASSRRTGSHTTQYF.

V usage is TRBV29-1 and J usage is TRBJ2-1; D might be TRBD2 (6 bases). Germline V CDR1 and CDR2: SQVTM, ANQGSEA. V was trimmed by 4 bases and J by 6 bases, leaving 13 bases between them. The CDR3 sequence is 13 residues long. CDR3 region: CSVVRAGSNEQFF. Here the CDR3 DNA reads TGCAGCGTTGTGCGGGCGGGGAGCAATGAGCAGTTCTTC.

This clonotype was detected only a few times. The rearrangement links TRBV14 to TRBJ1-1; D remains ambiguous. The germline V and J ends were trimmed by 1 base and 10 bases, with 10 bases remaining between them. Germline V gene lookup returns CDR1 SGHDN and CDR2 FVKESK. The CDR3 has 12 residues. The CDR3 sequence is CASSQGSAPAFF. The DNA of the CDR3 is TGTGCCAGCAGCCAAGGGTCCGCCCCAGCTTTCTTT.

The chain joins TRBV18 to TRBJ2-7; 8 nucleotides line up with TRBD1. From germline, CDR1 is KGHSH and CDR2 LQKENI. The J segment lost 1 base and the V segment lost 3 bases, leaving 8 bases of the junction unmatched. There are 16 residues in the CDR3. The CDR3 here is CASSPTAGTGSYEQYF. CDR3 DNA sequence: TGTGCCAGCTCACCGACGGCCGGGACAGGATCCTACGAGCAGTACTTC.

The chain recombines TRBV12-3 or TRBV12-4 with TRBJ2-3, with D possibly TRBD1 on 5 matching bases. The CDR3 consists of 18 residues. V dropped 3 bases and J dropped 0 bases, with 19 bases sitting between them. The CDR3 is CASSFSLSTDSSTDTQYF. The CDR3 bases are TGTGCCAGCAGTTTTAGTCTTTCGACAGACTCTAGCACAGATACGCAGTATTTT.

In this sample, this clonotype turned up a few times. The genes are TRBV7-8 and TRBJ2-1, with D tentatively TRBD2 (5 bases). There are 16 residues in the CDR3. Trimming shortened V by 1 base and J by 0 bases, and 10 bases separated the two germline ends. Germline values: CDR1 SGHVS, CDR2 FQNEAQ. Here the CDR3 reads CASSLEDWSSYNEQFF. The DNA for the CDR3 is TGTGCCAGCAGCTTAGAGGACTGGAGCTCCTACAATGAGCAGTTCTTC.

Concerning this clonotype: Its ends do not fully match the called genes, so a read error is possible. The gene calls are TRBV7-8 and TRBJ1-1; TRBD1 aligns across 9 bases. Per the germline V gene, CDR1 is SGHVS and CDR2 is FQNEAQ. This CDR3 has 15 amino acids. In nucleotides, the CDR3 is TGTGCCAGCAGTTTAGGGACAGGGACCAACACTGAAGCTTTCTTT. It is translated as CASSLGTGTNTEAFF.